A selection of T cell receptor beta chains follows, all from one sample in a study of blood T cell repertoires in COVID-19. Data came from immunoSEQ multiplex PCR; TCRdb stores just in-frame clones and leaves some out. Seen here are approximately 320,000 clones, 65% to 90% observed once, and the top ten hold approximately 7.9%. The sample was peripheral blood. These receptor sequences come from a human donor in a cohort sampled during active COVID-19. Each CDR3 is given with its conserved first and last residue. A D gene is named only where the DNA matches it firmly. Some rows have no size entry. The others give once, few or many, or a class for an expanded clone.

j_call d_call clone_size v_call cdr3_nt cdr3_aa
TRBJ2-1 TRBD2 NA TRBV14 TGTGCCAGCAGCCAAGTTTGGGGGGGTGAGCAGTTCTTC CASSQVWGGEQFF
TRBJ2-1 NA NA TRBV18 TGTGCCAGCTCACCACCCGGACAACGGAGCAATGAGCAGTTCTTC CASSPPGQRSNEQFF
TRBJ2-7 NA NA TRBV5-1 TGCGCCAGCTGGGGGCCAGGCTCCTACGAGCAGTACTTC CASWGPGSYEQYF
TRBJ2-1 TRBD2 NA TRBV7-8 TGTGCCAGCAGCTTAGTAGCGGGGGGGATGGTGGCCTACAATGAGCAGTTCTTC CASSLVAGGMVAYNEQFF
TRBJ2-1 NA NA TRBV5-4 TGTGCCAGCAGCTTGGACAGGGAGAGCAATGAGCAGTTCTTC CASSLDRESNEQFF
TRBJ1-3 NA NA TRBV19 TGTGCCAGTAGCAATAAACAGGGCTTCTCTGGAAACACCATATATTTT CASSNKQGFSGNTIYF
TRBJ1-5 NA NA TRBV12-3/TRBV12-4 TGTGCCAGCAGCCTGGACAGGCCCCAGCATTTT CASSLDRPQHF
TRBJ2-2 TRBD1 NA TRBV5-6 TGTGCCAGCAGCTCGAAGGACAGGGAGAACACCGGGGAGCTGTTTTTT CASSSKDRENTGELFF
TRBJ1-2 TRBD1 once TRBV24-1 TGTGCCACCAGTGATTCGCCGACAGGGGCCGAGTTTAACTATGGCTACACCTTC CATSDSPTGAEFNYGYTF
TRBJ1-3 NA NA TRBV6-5 TGTGCCAGCAGGCCCTTAACCCTAGGAAACACCATATATTTT CASRPLTLGNTIYF
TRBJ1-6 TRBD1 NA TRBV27 TGTGCCAGCAGCCCCGGGACAGGGACTTCACCCCTCCACTTT CASSPGTGTSPLHF
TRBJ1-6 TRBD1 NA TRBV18 TGTGCCAGCTCACAATTCGGGGACAGCAATTCACCCCTCCACTTT CASSQFGDSNSPLHF
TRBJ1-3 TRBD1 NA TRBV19 TGTGCCAGTAGTACCCACAGGGGAGGTGCTGGAAACACCATATATTTT CASSTHRGGAGNTIYF
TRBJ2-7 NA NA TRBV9 TGTCGGGGCCAGGGGACCTACGAGCAGTACTTC CRGQGTYEQYF
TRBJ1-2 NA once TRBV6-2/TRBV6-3 TGTGCCAGCAGTTACTCGTTTGAAAGTGGCTTCTATGGCTACACCTTC CASSYSFESGFYGYTF
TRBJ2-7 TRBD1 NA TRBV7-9 TGTGCCAGCAGCGCTACAGGGGGTAGTCACGAGCAGTACTTC CASSATGGSHEQYF
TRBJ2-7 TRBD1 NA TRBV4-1 TGCGCCAAAGCGAGGGGGCGCGTGGGAGAATGCTACGAGCAGTACTTC CAKARGRVGECYEQYF
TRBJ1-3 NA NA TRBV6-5 TGTGCCAGCAGTTACGGACTCCGGACGGCTGGAAACACCATATATTTT CASSYGLRTAGNTIYF
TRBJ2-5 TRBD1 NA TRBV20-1 TGCAGTGCTAGTGTTTGGGGGACAGGCCAAGAGACCCAGTACTTC CSASVWGTGQETQYF
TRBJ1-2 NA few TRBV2 TGTGCCAGCACCGTACAGGGTGCCGTGTACACCTTC CASTVQGAVYTF
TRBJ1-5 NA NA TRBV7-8 TGTGCCAGCAGCTTAGGTCTCACAGGTAATACGAATCAGCCCCAGCATTTT CASSLGLTGNTNQPQHF
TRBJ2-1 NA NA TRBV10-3 TGTGCCATCAGCATTAGACAGAATTACAATGAGCAGTTCTTC CAISIRQNYNEQFF
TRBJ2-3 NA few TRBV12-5 TGTGCTAGTGCCCCCCACTGGGCTAGCGGCACAGATACGCAGTATTTT CASAPHWASGTDTQYF
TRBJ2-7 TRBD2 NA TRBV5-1 TGCGCCAGCGCGACTCAGGGAGGGCCCTACGAGCAGTACTTC CASATQGGPYEQYF
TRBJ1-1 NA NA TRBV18 TGTGCCAGCTCACCAGGCGGGATACAAGCTTTCTTT CASSPGGIQAFF
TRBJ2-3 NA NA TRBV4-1 TGCGCCAGCAGCCAAGGGGGCAGGGGAACTAGCACAGATACGCAGTATTTT CASSQGGRGTSTDTQYF
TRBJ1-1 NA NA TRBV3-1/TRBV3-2 TGTGCCAGCAGCCAAGATTTAAGGGGAATGGAGGCTTTCTTT CASSQDLRGMEAFF
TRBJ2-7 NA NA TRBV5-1 TGCGCCAGCAGCTTGGAGATTAACACCCCCTACGAGCAGTACTTC CASSLEINTPYEQYF
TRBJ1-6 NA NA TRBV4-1 TGCGCCAGCAGCCAAGACAGGGCCACCTATAATTCACCCCTCCACTTT CASSQDRATYNSPLHF
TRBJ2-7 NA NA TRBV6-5 TGTGCCAGCACCGCCAAGGAGGGGTCCTCCTACGAGCAGTACTTC CASTAKEGSSYEQYF
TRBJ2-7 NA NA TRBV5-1 TGCGCCAGCAGCTTGGTCGGGGGGCCGAGCGAGCAGTACTTC CASSLVGGPSEQYF
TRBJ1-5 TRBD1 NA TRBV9 TGTGCCAGCAGCGGGGGGACAGATAATCAGCCCCAGCATTTT CASSGGTDNQPQHF
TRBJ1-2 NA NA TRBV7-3 TGTGCCAGCGCGCTCTCCGCGGGCGACTATGGCTACACCTTC CASALSAGDYGYTF
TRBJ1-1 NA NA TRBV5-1 TGCGCCAGCAGCATCCTCGCGGGGAACACTGAAGCTTTCTTT CASSILAGNTEAFF
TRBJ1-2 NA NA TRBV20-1 TGCAGTGCTAGTCGGCAGGGGATGACGAACTATGGCTACACCTTC CSASRQGMTNYGYTF
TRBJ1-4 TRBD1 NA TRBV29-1 TGCAGCGTTGATAGGGGGCAAGGGGAAAAACTGTTTTTT CSVDRGQGEKLFF
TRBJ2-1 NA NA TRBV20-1 TGCAGTGCTACCGGGGACAATGAGCAGTTCTTC CSATGDNEQFF
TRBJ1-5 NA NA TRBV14 TGTGCCAGCAGCCAAGGAGTCTATCAGCCCCAGCATTTT CASSQGVYQPQHF
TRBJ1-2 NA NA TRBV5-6 TGTGCCAGCAGCCTCGGGGGTGACTCCTATGGCTACACCTTC CASSLGGDSYGYTF